These 6 T cell receptor beta chains share one sample of origin, sequenced in a study of shared clonotypes between healthy human individuals. The table came from immunoSEQ multiplex PCR; TCRdb's copy has only in-frame clones and leaves some out. The table shows roughly 600,000 clones, with roughly 98% occurring only once. CD45RO-negative, CCR7-positively selected cells formed the naive CD8 fraction, excluding terminally differentiated effector memory CD45RA+ cells. The sample comprised naive CD8+ T cells sorted from blood. The origin of the receptors is a man aged 25 to 45 in good health.

The chain is built from TRBV2 and TRBJ1-1; D uncertain. CDR1 and CDR2 (germline): SNHLY, FYNNEI. Deletions cut 1 base from V and 11 bases from J, with 17 bases between. The CDR3 loop spans 14 amino acids. CDR3 in amino acids: CASSEVGQAPVAFF. The CDR3 DNA reads as TGTGCCAGCAGTGAAGTCGGGCAGGCCCCTGTCGCTTTCTTT.

This rearrangement joins TRBV5-1 to TRBJ2-7; no clear D. Germline CDR1 reads SGHRS; CDR2 reads YFSETQ. This CDR3 has 11 amino acids. V was clipped by 2 bases and J by 4 bases, with 4 bases between them. The CDR3 sequence: CASSFQYEQYF. The CDR3 nucleotides read TGCGCCAGCAGCTTCCAGTACGAGCAGTACTTC.

The genes are TRBV7-9 and TRBJ2-1; D call uncertain. CDR1 and CDR2 from the germline V gene are SEHNR and FQNEAQ (reference sequence). This CDR3 comprises 13 residues. The V end lost 5 bases, the J end lost 7 bases, and 12 bases lay between the germline ends. The CDR3 loop reads CASSLIDPNEQFF. The CDR3 nucleotides are TGTGCCAGCAGCCTCATAGACCCTAATGAGCAGTTCTTC.

This rearrangement joins TRBV6-5 to TRBJ2-2; the match to TRBD1 covers 9 bases. J lost 6 bases, V lost 0 bases, and 2 bases had no gene match. The length of the CDR3 is 15 residues. Germline lookup yields CDR1 MNHEY and CDR2 SVGAGI. In DNA form, the CDR3 reads TGTGCCAGCAGTTACTCCGGACAGGGGTCCGGGGAGCTGTTTTTT. Its protein product is CASSYSGQGSGELFF.

The chain joins TRBV4-1 to TRBJ1-1; D unresolved. Deletions cut 6 bases from V and 6 bases from J, with 20 bases between. The germline gives CDR1 MGHRA, CDR2 YSYEKL. This CDR3 is 15 amino acids long. CDR3 bases: TGCGCCAGCAGTCTTAAAGTGGACGGATTACCTGAAGCTTTCTTT. As protein: CASSLKVDGLPEAFF.

The chain uses TRBV7-9 and TRBJ2-2; 11 bases are a match to TRBD2. CDR1 SEHNR and CDR2 FQNEAQ come from the germline V gene (reference sequence). CDR3 length equals 16 residues. V was pared by 4 bases and J by 4 bases, with 5 bases of the junction left unmatched. The CDR3 coding sequence is TGTGCCAGCAGCTCAAGACTAGCGGGGATCACCGGGGAGCTGTTTTTT. Translating it yields CASSSRLAGITGELFF.